A single sample is the source of the 15 T cell receptor beta chains below, sequenced in a study of blood T cell repertoires in COVID-19. Sequencing was performed with immunoSEQ multiplex PCR; in TCRdb, only in-frame clones are kept and a portion is missing. Here the sample spans approximately 300,000 clones, around 90% being singletons. Sequencing was performed on PBMCs or T cells enriched from blood (not recorded which). The receptor set was obtained from a man aged 60 to 75 who had recovered from COVID-19.

The chain links TRBV4-3 to TRBJ2-2; 12 nucleotides match TRBD2. CDR1 is LGHNA, CDR2 YSLEER, per germline. The V segment lost 2 bases and the J segment 0 bases; nucleotides outside the gene matches: 10. The CDR3 is made up of 20 amino acids. The CDR3 region has the DNA TGCGCCAGCAGCCAAAAAGATCCCCGACTAGCGGGAGCGAACACCGGGGAGCTGTTTTTT. This codes for CASSQKDPRLAGANTGELFF.

V gene TRBV28 combines with J gene TRBJ1-2; 9 nucleotides line up with TRBD1. The CDR3 sequence is 15 residues long. Germline CDR1 reads MDHEN; CDR2 reads SYDVKM. V was clipped by 3 bases and J by 8 bases; unmatched bases: 10. The CDR3 nucleotides read TGTGCCAGCAGTTTCGTTCGAGGACAGGGGAACGGCTACACCTTC. This codes for CASSFVRGQGNGYTF.

The chain carries TRBV19 and TRBJ2-2; TRBD1 aligns across 12 bases. This CDR3 is built from 16 residues. After removal of 7 bases from V and 4 bases from J, the junction contained 7 bases not matched to a gene. Germline loops: CDR1 LNHDA, CDR2 SQIVND (reference sequence). CDR3 DNA sequence: TGTGCCAGTATTGGGACAGGGGGCTTAAGCACCGGGGAGCTGTTTTTT. This translates into CASIGTGGLSTGELFF.

This rearrangement joins TRBV19 to TRBJ2-5, with D hard to call. Germline lookup yields CDR1 LNHDA and CDR2 SQIVND (reference sequence). The CDR3 length is 13 residues. Trimming took off 2 bases at V and 5 bases at J, with 9 bases between the two ends. CDR3 region: CASSITFSETQYF. The CDR3 region has the DNA TGTGCCAGTAGTATAACATTTAGCGAGACCCAGTACTTC.

The rearrangement links TRBV6-2 or TRBV6-3 to TRBJ1-1; 8 bases fit TRBD1. V shed 2 bases, J shed 9 bases, and the junction held 8 bases outside the gene matches. The germline V gene has CDR1 MNHEY and CDR2 SVGEGT. CDR3 length equals 14 residues. CDR3 DNA: TGTGCCAGCAGTTACACCGGACAGGGCATCCAAGCTTTCTTT. Amino acid sequence: CASSYTGQGIQAFF.

Of note for this clone: Other DNA sequences within the sample encode an identical CDR3. The chain has TRBV5-1 and TRBJ1-4; 12 nucleotides align to TRBD1. The germline CDR1 and CDR2 sequences are SGHRS and YFSETQ. Losses at the gene ends were 0 bases for V and 9 bases for J; bases not matched to a gene: 3. The CDR3 totals 15 residues. CDR3 sequence reads: CASSLEGTGGQKLFF. CDR3 in DNA: TGCGCCAGCAGCTTGGAGGGGACAGGGGGCCAAAAACTGTTTTTT.

The chain combines TRBV4-3 with TRBJ2-6; D is uncertain. CDR1 and CDR2 from the germline V gene are LGHNA and YSLEER. The V end was cut by 3 bases, the J end by 2 bases, with 8 bases between. The CDR3 sequence is 15 residues long. Here the CDR3 reads CASSQPGPGANVLTF. CDR3 DNA sequence: TGCGCCAGCAGCCAGCCTGGGCCTGGGGCCAACGTCCTGACTTTC.

V gene TRBV2 combines with J gene TRBJ2-3; maybe TRBD1 (6 bases). The CDR3 totals 14 residues. V was clipped by 7 bases and J by 5 bases, with 16 bases between them. Germline V gene data show CDR1 as SNHLY and CDR2 as FYNNEI. For the CDR3, the DNA is TGTGCCAGCACCAACAATATACAGGGAGATACGCAGTATTTT. As protein: CASTNNIQGDTQYF. Looking up the rest from reference TRBV2 and TRBJ2-3 gives the full variable domain: EPEVTQTPSHQVTQMGQEVILRCVPISNHLYFYWYRQILGQKVEFLVSFYNNEISEKSEIFDDQFSVERPDGSNFTLKIRSTKLEDSAMYFCASTNNIQGDTQYFGPGTRLTVL.

The chain uses TRBV4-1 and TRBJ2-1; 9 bases are a match to TRBD2. The CDR3 is 16 amino acids. The germline V gene has CDR1 MGHRA and CDR2 YSYEKL. V was clipped by 4 bases and J by 2 bases; unmatched bases: 6. CDR3 loop: CASSLGGGRAYNEQFF. In DNA, the CDR3 is TGCGCCAGCAGCCTGGGCGGCGGGAGGGCCTACAATGAGCAGTTCTTC.

The rearrangement links TRBV7-9 to TRBJ1-3, with 9 bases lining up with TRBD1. This CDR3 has 15 amino acids. After removal of 6 bases from V and 1 base from J, the junction contained 4 bases not matched to a gene. Germline V lookup: CDR1 SEHNR, CDR2 FQNEAQ (reference sequence). CDR3 coding DNA: TGTGCCAGCAGTTCAGGGACAGGGTCTGGAAACACCATATATTTT. Encoded protein: CASSSGTGSGNTIYF. The complete variable domain, with remaining parts taken from reference TRBV7-9 and TRBJ1-3, reads DTGVSQNPRHKITKRGQNVTFRCDPISEHNRLYWYRQTLGQGPEFLTYFQNEAQLEKSRLLSDRFSAERPKGSFSTLEIQRTEQGDSAMYLCASSSGTGSGNTIYFGEGSWLTVV.

As DNA, the CDR3 is TGTGCCAGCAGTTTGGAGCTCCTCTCTGGAAACACCATATATTTT. Protein product: CASSLELLSGNTIYF. The J gene is TRBJ1-3, the V gene TRBV28; the D is unclear. V was trimmed by 3 bases and J by 0 bases, leaving 9 bases between them. The germline V gene has CDR1 MDHEN and CDR2 SYDVKM. CDR3 size: 15 residues.

The rearrangement joins TRBV4-2 to TRBJ2-3; the match to TRBD2 covers 9 bases. Germline-derived CDR1 and CDR2 are LGHNA and YNFKEQ. Trimming cost V 1 base and J 0 bases; bases outside gene matches: 14. The length of the CDR3 is 20 residues. The CDR3 spells CASSQAKASGTAYSTDTQYF. The CDR3, as DNA: TGTGCCAGCAGCCAAGCCAAGGCTAGCGGGACGGCCTATAGCACAGATACGCAGTATTTT.

The chain has TRBV19 and TRBJ2-5, with 8 bases lining up with TRBD1. Trimming removed 9 bases from V and 3 bases from J; junction bases left unmatched: 12. Looked up from germline, CDR1 is LNHDA and CDR2 is SQIVND (reference sequence). This CDR3 has 15 amino acids. As DNA, the CDR3 is TGTGCCAGCCAATGGGCCGGGACAGGAGAAGAGACCCAGTACTTC. Protein product: CASQWAGTGEETQYF.

The CDR3 region has the DNA TGTGCCAGCAGCTCACAACTAGCGGGATCTGATACGCAGTATTTT. Amino acids: CASSSQLAGSDTQYF. The V call is TRBV7-2, the J call TRBJ2-3; 10 bases agree with TRBD2. CDR1 and CDR2 (germline): SGHTA, FQGNSA. This CDR3 spans 15 amino acids. V dropped 4 bases and J dropped 6; count of bases not matched to a gene: 7. The whole variable domain, remainder taken from reference TRBV7-2 and TRBJ2-3, is GAGVSQSPSNKVTEKGKDVELRCDPISGHTALYWYRQSLGQGLEFLIYFQGNSAPDKSGLPSDRFSAERTGGSVSTLTIQRTQQEDSAVYLCASSSQLAGSDTQYFGPGTRLTVL.

The V and J genes are TRBV6-5 and TRBJ2-5; D is possibly TRBD2 (5 bases). CDR1 and CDR2 (germline): MNHEY, SVGAGI. The CDR3 contains 15 residues. Trimming removed 6 bases from V and 2 bases from J, with 16 bases in between. The CDR3 DNA is TGTGCCAGCAGCCGGGCGGGCAGTAGGCAAGAGACCCAGTACTTC. This codes for CASSRAGSRQETQYF.